The subject of this entry is one TCR beta chain. Its antigen is currently not known. The read falls 3 residues short of the CDR3 end, and the missing part is taken from the germline J gene. V is cut back by 5 bases and J by 0 bases, with 4 bases in the junction unmatched. The CDR3 runs 15 residues from the cysteine to the phenylalanine. The DNA shown is the part of the CDR3 that was read: 36 bases, in frame from base 1. CDR1 is given as SEHNR and CDR2 as FQNEAQ, both from the germline V gene (reference sequence). This record belongs to a study of T cells in women clearing cervical HPV infection (dated 2018 in TCRdb). Looking at the study overall: The cases were 25 to 30 women with histologically confirmed HPV16-related CIN3 or worse, and 2 of those women had invasive cancers. The controls were about 26 women whose single incident HPV16 infection cleared within 12 months with no development of precancer or cancer. Blood from cases was drawn at the visit where the lesion was first identified, while blood from controls was drawn once the infection was no longer detected. For cases, the median interval between lesion detection and blood sampling was approximately 150 days, with an interquartile range of roughly 85 to 200 days. Since HLA typing was available for only a few women, HLA type could not be ruled out as a confounder. An exploratory proof-of-principle case-control study, nested within the Guanacaste HPV Natural History Study in Costa Rica, was conducted to compare TCR repertoires across cervical HPV16 outcomes. Cases were matched to controls by age within five years and by the year the sample was collected. Median age was 34 years in cases versus 37 to 40 in controls, and baseline characteristics did not differ significantly. The parent cohort enrolled roughly 9,400 women aged 18 or older in Guanacaste, Costa Rica, in 1993 to 1994 and followed the women for around seven years. Five blinded duplicates per group were added as quality controls, giving around 60 samples: 50 or so participants and 10 replicates. What the authors observed across the whole study: TCR repertoire richness was significantly higher in CIN3+ cases than in controls across sequencing depths, while evenness did not differ. T-cell numbers per sample were unknown, so richness differences could reflect varying T-cell content rather than repertoire biology. The cross-sectional design could not show whether the associations came before the infection or were a result of it, and neither effector/memory subsets nor HPV-specific T cells were isolated. TRBV6-7 relative abundance was lower in cases than in controls (0.11% versus 0.16%; Bonferroni P = 0.0008). Random forest classifiers combining richness and V gene abundances distinguished cases from controls with an estimated AUC of roughly 0.81.

Every participant had a single incident cervical HPV16 infection, and prevalent HPV16 infections were excluded. Cervical HPV DNA was detected with MY09/MY11 PCR, and genotyping was done by dot-blot hybridization. Around 15 mL of heparinized blood were centrifuged, and the buffy coat was split into aliquots, frozen at -30 degrees C, and then kept at -80 degrees C. Genomic DNA was extracted from buffy coat specimens using QIAGEN kits. TCR beta CDR3 regions were amplified by multiplex PCR from an average of roughly 1.3 ug genomic DNA per sample using the immunoSEQ assay. To correct primer bias, the assay used a complete synthetic TCR repertoire to set an amplification baseline. The amplicons were sequenced using the Illumina platform. Regarding the original processing steps: Sequence errors were corrected by clustering with frequency ratios and a modified nearest-neighbor algorithm, and the sequences were then analyzed in the immunoSEQ Analyzer using IMGT gene definitions. TCR richness and evenness were averaged over 20 rarefaction repeats at each rarefaction depth, excluding samples with fewer sequences than the depth. Wilcoxon rank sum tests with FDR correction were used to compare V, D and J gene relative abundances between the groups. In the blinded duplicates, the intraclass correlation was less than 97% for TCR richness and averaged 76.4% across 60 to 70 gene segments. The clones in this table, taken by TCRdb from immuneACCESS, are in-frame only. Not every clone is retained; where verified, under half of the shortfall comes from an unresolved V gene, and the cause of the rest is unknown. The V and J calls and clone size were taken over from that table, and D and trimming were inferred from the DNA. Per the sample table, the count is about 29,000 clones. The ten largest clonotypes hold 2.5% to 3% of the sample.

The chain couples TRBV7-9 to TRBJ2-1; a stretch of 7 junction bases matches TRBD2. The receptor was isolated from a woman aged 18 to 75 with a cervical HPV16 infection that either progressed to CIN3+ or cleared (not recorded which). Sample: blood buffy coat. The CDR3 reads CASSEAGSSYNEQFF. Partial CDR3 DNA: TGTGCCAGCAGCGAAGCGGGAAGCTCCTACAATGAG.